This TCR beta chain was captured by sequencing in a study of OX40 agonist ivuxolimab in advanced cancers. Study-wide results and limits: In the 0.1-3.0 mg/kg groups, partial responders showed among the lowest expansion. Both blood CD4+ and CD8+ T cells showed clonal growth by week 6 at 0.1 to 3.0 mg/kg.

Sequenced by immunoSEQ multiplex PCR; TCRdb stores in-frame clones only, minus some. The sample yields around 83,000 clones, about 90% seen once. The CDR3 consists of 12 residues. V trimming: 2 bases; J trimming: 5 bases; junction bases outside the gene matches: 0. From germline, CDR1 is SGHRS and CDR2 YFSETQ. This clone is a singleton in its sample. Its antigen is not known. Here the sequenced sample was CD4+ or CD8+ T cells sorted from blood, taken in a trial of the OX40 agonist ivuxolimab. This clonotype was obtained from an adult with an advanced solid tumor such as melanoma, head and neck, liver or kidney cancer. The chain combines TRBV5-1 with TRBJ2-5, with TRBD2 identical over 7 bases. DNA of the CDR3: TGCGCCAGCAGCTTCGGGGGGGAGACCCAGTACTTC. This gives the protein CASSFGGETQYF.